The entry below gives a single T cell receptor (beta chain) sequence along with its context. This sample was taken from a study of blood T cells in healthy people across ages. Primers used in a second PCR of roughly 6 to 12 cycles were a sample-barcoded 5' primer and a J-beta primer mix. TCRdb re-derived calls from the 5' RACE reads in MiXCR, one entry per CDR3 protein. The data hold approximately 350,000 distinct CDR3 sequences, with about half observed a single time. From germline, CDR1 is SQVTM and CDR2 ANQGSEA. The length of the CDR3 is 12 residues. The V end lost 4 bases, the J end lost 1 base, and 4 bases lay between the germline ends.

This clonotype was sampled from a man aged 55 to 70 in good health. The chain has TRBV29-1 and TRBJ2-2; D not certain. The sample was blood. The CDR3 here is CSVGQNTGELFF. The CDR3 DNA reads as TGCAGCGTTGGACAGAACACCGGGGAGCTGTTTTTT.